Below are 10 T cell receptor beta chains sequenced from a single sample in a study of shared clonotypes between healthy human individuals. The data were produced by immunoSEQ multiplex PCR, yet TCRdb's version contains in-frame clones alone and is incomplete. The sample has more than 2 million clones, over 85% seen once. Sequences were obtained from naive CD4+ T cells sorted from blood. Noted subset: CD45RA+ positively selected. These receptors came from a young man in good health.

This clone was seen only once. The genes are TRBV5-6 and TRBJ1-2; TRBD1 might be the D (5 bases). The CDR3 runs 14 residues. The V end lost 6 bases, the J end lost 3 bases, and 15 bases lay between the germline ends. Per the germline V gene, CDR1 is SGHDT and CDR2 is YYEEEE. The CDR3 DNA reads TGTGCCAGCAACCTGGGGGGTTTGGACTATGGCTACACCTTC. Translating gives CASNLGGLDYGYTF.

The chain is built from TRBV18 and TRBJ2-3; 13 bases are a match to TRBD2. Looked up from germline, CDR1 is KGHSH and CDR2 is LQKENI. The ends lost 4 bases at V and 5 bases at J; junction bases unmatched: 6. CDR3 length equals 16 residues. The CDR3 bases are TGTGCCAGCTCACGAGGACTAGCGGGAGCTAGAGATACGCAGTATTTT. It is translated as CASSRGLAGARDTQYF.

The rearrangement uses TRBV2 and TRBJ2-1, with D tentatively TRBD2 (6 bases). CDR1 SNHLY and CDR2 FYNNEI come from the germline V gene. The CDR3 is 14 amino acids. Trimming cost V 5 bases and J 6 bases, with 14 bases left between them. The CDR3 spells CASSLTSLLNEQFF. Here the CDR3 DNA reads TGTGCCAGCAGTCTCACTAGCCTGCTCAATGAGCAGTTCTTC.

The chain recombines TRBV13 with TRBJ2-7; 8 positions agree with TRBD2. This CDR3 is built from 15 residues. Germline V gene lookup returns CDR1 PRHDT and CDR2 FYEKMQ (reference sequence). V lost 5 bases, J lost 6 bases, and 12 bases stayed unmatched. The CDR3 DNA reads TGTGCCAGCAGCCGAACGGGAGGGTTTCCTCTCGAGCAGTACTTC. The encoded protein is CASSRTGGFPLEQYF.

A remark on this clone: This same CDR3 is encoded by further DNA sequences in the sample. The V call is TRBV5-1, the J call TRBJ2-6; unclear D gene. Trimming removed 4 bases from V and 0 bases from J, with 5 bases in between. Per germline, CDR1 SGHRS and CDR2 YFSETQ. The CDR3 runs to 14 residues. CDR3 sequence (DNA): TGCGCCAGCAGCCCGAACTCTGGGGCCAACGTCCTGACTTTC. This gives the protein CASSPNSGANVLTF. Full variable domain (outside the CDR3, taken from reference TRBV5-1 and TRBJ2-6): KAGVTQTPRYLIKTRGQQVTLSCSPISGHRSVSWYQQTPGQGLQFLFEYFSETQRNKGNFPGRFSGRQFSNSRSEMNVSTLELGDSALYLCASSPNSGANVLTFGAGSRLTVL.

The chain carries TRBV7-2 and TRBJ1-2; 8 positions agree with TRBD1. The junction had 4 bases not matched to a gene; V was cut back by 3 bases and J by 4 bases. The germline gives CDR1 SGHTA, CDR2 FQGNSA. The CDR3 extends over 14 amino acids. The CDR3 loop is CASSLTGVGYGYTF. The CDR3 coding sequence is TGTGCCAGCAGCTTGACAGGGGTTGGCTATGGCTACACCTTC.

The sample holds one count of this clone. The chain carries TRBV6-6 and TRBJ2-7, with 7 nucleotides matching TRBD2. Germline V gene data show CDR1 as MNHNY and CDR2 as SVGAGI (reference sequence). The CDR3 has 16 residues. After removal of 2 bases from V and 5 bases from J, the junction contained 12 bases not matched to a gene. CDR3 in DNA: TGTGCCAGCAGTTACCCGAGCCCCGGGAGGTCCAACGAGCAGTACTTC. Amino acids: CASSYPSPGRSNEQYF.

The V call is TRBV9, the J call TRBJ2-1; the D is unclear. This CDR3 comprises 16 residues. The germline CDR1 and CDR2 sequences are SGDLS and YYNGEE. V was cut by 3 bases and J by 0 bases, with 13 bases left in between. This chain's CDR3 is CASSARTVSSYNEQFF. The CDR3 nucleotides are TGTGCCAGCAGCGCTAGGACCGTAAGCTCCTACAATGAGCAGTTCTTC. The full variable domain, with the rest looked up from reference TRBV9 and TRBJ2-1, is DSGVTQTPKHLITATGQRVTLRCSPRSGDLSVYWYQQSLDQGLQFLIQYYNGEERAKGNILERFSAQQFPDLHSELNLSSLELGDSALYFCASSARTVSSYNEQFFGPGTRLTVL.

CDR3 sequence: CASSQATWGTEAFF. The CDR3 region has the DNA TGTGCCAGCAGCCAAGCCACCTGGGGCACTGAAGCTTTCTTT. The chain uses TRBV14 and TRBJ1-1; the D is unclear. The germline V gene encodes CDR1 SGHDN and CDR2 FVKESK. This CDR3 spans 14 amino acids. Trimming took 1 base from V and 4 from J, leaving 10 bases between them.

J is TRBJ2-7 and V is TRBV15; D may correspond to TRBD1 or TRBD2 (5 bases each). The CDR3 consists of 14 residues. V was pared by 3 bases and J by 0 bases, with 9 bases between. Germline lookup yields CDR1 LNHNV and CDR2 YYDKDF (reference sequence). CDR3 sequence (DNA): TGTGCCACCAGCAGTCTTGGGGGCTCCTACGAGCAGTACTTC. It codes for CATSSLGGSYEQYF.